Sequencing of this T cell receptor (beta chain) was carried out in a study of human T cells and chemical hapten exposure. About the study: Per-sample variation in TCR yield stemmed mainly from small pooled library volume differences.

Time point of the sample: healthy volunteer bleed at 2 weeks. Someone pulled total RNA out of unfractionated whole blood. Library construction involved attaching unique molecular identifiers to individual cDNA molecules, which allowed quantitative, reproducible TCR counting. TCRdb reprocessed the RACE reads with MiXCR, giving one entry per CDR3 protein. Here the sample spans about 46,000 distinct CDR3 sequences, about 4.5% being singletons. Many counts were recorded for this clonotype. Germline CDR1 reads MGHDK; CDR2 reads SYGVNS. This CDR3 spans 16 amino acids. Trimming at V came to 5 bases and at J to 4 bases, leaving 9 bases not matched to a gene.

What was sequenced was whole blood. This chain joins TRBV25-1 and TRBJ1-1; 11 positions match TRBD1. The clonotype comes from a female donor in good health. Some clones in this sample may be carry-over from other donors' samples. The CDR3 nucleotides read TGTGCCAGCAGTTACTATGGGACAGGGGGGATCACTGAAGCTTTCTTT. Its protein is CASSYYGTGGITEAFF.